The next 25 T cell receptor beta chains were all read from a single sample in a study of T cells in tumors after PD-1 blockade. The repertoire was sequenced with immunoSEQ multiplex PCR; TCRdb's copy has only in-frame clones and lacks some. The sample has approximately 59,000 clones, around 77% seen once. The sample here was PBMCs, taken before anti-PD-1 treatment. The source is a human donor with basal cell carcinoma.

This rearrangement joins TRBV5-1 to TRBJ2-7; D unresolved. This CDR3 is 13 amino acids long. Trimming took 7 bases from V and 5 from J, leaving 16 bases between them. CDR1 and CDR2 from the germline V gene are SGHRS and YFSETQ. The CDR3 here is CASGTPPGHEQYF. In nucleotides, the CDR3 is TGCGCCAGCGGAACTCCCCCTGGGCACGAGCAGTACTTC.

The rearrangement uses TRBV5-1 and TRBJ2-5; 9 positions agree with TRBD1. CDR3 length: 15 amino acids. Germline CDR1 SGHRS, CDR2 YFSETQ. V was clipped by 3 bases and J by 3 bases; unmatched bases: 6. CDR3 protein: CASSYSRDREETQYF. In DNA form, the CDR3 reads TGCGCCAGCAGCTACTCTCGGGACAGGGAAGAGACCCAGTACTTC.

The rearrangement uses TRBV6-5 and TRBJ2-3; D is unresolved. The V end was cut by 6 bases, the J end by 3 bases, with 13 bases between. The CDR3 spans 14 residues. Germline V CDR1 and CDR2: MNHEY, SVGAGI. This CDR3 is CASRPGRETDTQYF. In DNA, the CDR3 is TGTGCCAGCAGACCCGGTAGGGAAACAGATACGCAGTATTTT.

This clone has only a few counts. J is TRBJ2-7 and V is TRBV11-3, with D possibly being TRBD1 (6 bases). The CDR3 sequence is 14 residues long. Trimming cost V 5 bases and J 1 base, with 12 bases left between them. CDR1 and CDR2 from the germline V gene are SGHNT and YENEEA. CDR3 sequence: CASSPTGTSYEQYF. Here the CDR3 DNA reads TGTGCCAGCAGCCCAACCGGGACATCCTACGAGCAGTACTTC.

The chain links TRBV29-1 to TRBJ1-2, with D unresolved. Between the trimmed V and J ends, which lost 1 base and 5 bases, there was a span of 14 bases. The CDR3 contains 14 residues. From germline, CDR1 is SQVTM and CDR2 ANQGSEA. The CDR3 coding sequence is TGCAGCGTTGAAGTTTTGTCACAGAAGTATGGCTACACCTTC. Encoded protein: CSVEVLSQKYGYTF.

In its sample, this clone ranks as medium-sized. The V gene is TRBV5-5, the J gene TRBJ2-5; the match to TRBD2 covers 9 bases. This CDR3 has 16 residues. J gave up 1 base and V 3 bases, and 7 bases lay outside the gene matches. The germline V gene has CDR1 SGHKS and CDR2 YYEKEE (reference sequence). CDR3 loop: CASSWAGGRTQETQYF. CDR3 bases: TGTGCCAGCAGCTGGGCGGGAGGGCGAACCCAAGAGACCCAGTACTTC.

The V gene is TRBV13, the J gene TRBJ1-6, with 12 bases lining up with TRBD1. Germline trimming cut 5 bases from V and 9 bases from J; bases unmatched to any gene: 17. Per germline, CDR1 PRHDT and CDR2 FYEKMQ (reference sequence). CDR3 size: 19 residues. The CDR3 region has the DNA TGTGCCAGCAGCCGAACCGGGACAGGGGGCCTTTTAGTTCGTTCACCCCTCCACTTT. It specifies CASSRTGTGGLLVRSPLHF.

The chain recombines TRBV6-5 with TRBJ1-6; weak D call: TRBD1 (5 bases). Germline CDR1 reads MNHEY; CDR2 reads SVGAGI. V was trimmed by 5 bases and J by 7 bases, leaving 15 bases between them. The CDR3 totals 15 residues. CDR3 residues: CASSNTGSENSPLHF. CDR3 DNA sequence: TGTGCCAGCAGTAACACAGGCAGCGAGAATTCACCCCTCCACTTT.

This sequence joins TRBV14 and TRBJ2-5; D uncertain. The V end lost 4 bases, the J end lost 1 base, and 10 bases lay between the germline ends. The CDR3 extends over 14 amino acids. The V gene's germline CDR1 is SGHDN and CDR2 FVKESK. The CDR3 DNA reads TGTGCCAGCAGCCTTCGACTGGGCCAAGAGACCCAGTACTTC. Translated, it gives CASSLRLGQETQYF.

DNA of the CDR3: TGCGCCAGCAGCTTTGGGACAGGGATCTCTGGAAACACCATATATTTT. Protein sequence: CASSFGTGISGNTIYF. This chain connects TRBV5-1 to TRBJ1-3; 9 bases are shared with TRBD1. Losses at the gene ends were 2 bases for V and 0 bases for J; bases not matched to a gene: 3. The CDR3 loop spans 16 amino acids. Germline V lookup: CDR1 SGHRS, CDR2 YFSETQ.

J is TRBJ2-1 and V is TRBV3-1 (or the pseudogene TRBV3-2); TRBD2 agrees at 7 bases. Per the germline V gene, CDR1 is LGHDT and CDR2 is YNNKEL (reference sequence). This CDR3 is 14 amino acids long. The trim removed 1 base at V and 8 bases at J, leaving 5 bases unmatched. Here the CDR3 DNA reads TGTGCCAGCAGCCAAGGTACGGGGAGGGATGAGCAGTTCTTC. Encoded protein: CASSQGTGRDEQFF.

Written as DNA, the CDR3 is TGCGCCAGCAGTGAGTTAGACGAGCAGTACTTC. Its protein is CASSELDEQYF. The chain has TRBV10-2 and TRBJ2-7, with no clear D. V was cut by 1 base and J by 5 bases, with 3 bases left in between. The germline CDR1 and CDR2 sequences are WSHSY and SAAADI. The CDR3 runs 11 residues.

The V and J genes are TRBV13 and TRBJ1-2; 8 positions match TRBD1. Germline lookup yields CDR1 PRHDT and CDR2 FYEKMQ (reference sequence). The length of the CDR3 is 12 residues. V shed 5 bases and J 14 bases; nucleotides not matched to a gene: 10. CDR3 DNA sequence: TGTGCCAGCAGCACAGGACAGGGAAAGGTTACCTTC. This sequence encodes CASSTGQGKVTF.

The rearrangement links TRBV7-2 to TRBJ1-6; D is undetermined. V lost 5 bases to trimming and J lost 7 bases, with 15 bases between them. CDR3 length equals 15 residues. The germline V gene encodes CDR1 SGHTA and CDR2 FQGNSA. The CDR3 region is CASSPRRQLNSPLHF. DNA of the CDR3: TGTGCCAGCAGCCCGCGTCGCCAGTTGAATTCACCCCTCCACTTT.

The V gene is TRBV6-5, the J gene TRBJ2-1; D tentatively fits TRBD1 or TRBD2 (5 bases each). Germline CDR1 reads MNHEY; CDR2 reads SVGAGI. V lost 11 bases and J 4 bases, leaving 15 bases between the germline ends. CDR3 length: 13 residues. The CDR3 sequence: CASGRSLYNEQFF. The CDR3 coding sequence is TGTGCCTCGGGGCGGAGTCTTTACAATGAGCAGTTCTTC.

The genes are TRBV7-2 and TRBJ2-7; D is perhaps TRBD1 (6 bases). The V gene lost 5 bases and the J gene lost 7 bases, with 9 bases spanning the gap. The V gene's germline CDR1 is SGHTA and CDR2 FQGNSA. This CDR3 contains 11 residues. CDR3 protein: CASSPGTEQYF. CDR3 coding DNA: TGTGCCAGCAGCCCCGGGACAGAGCAGTACTTC. Full variable domain (missing parts from reference TRBV7-2 and TRBJ2-7): GAGVSQSPSNKVTEKGKDVELRCDPISGHTALYWYRQSLGQGLEFLIYFQGNSAPDKSGLPSDRFSAERTGGSVSTLTIQRTQQEDSAVYLCASSPGTEQYFGPGTRLTVT.

This clone was observed a handful of times. The CDR3 sequence: CASSFIQGSGNTIYF. In DNA, the CDR3 is TGTGCCAGCAGCTTCATTCAGGGATCGGGAAACACCATATATTTT. This chain uses TRBV5-6 with TRBJ1-3, with D perhaps TRBD1 (5 bases). Germline V gives CDR1 SGHDT, CDR2 YYEEEE. Deletions cut 2 bases from V and 4 bases from J, with 13 bases between. This CDR3 has 15 residues.

The CDR3 region has the DNA TGTGCCAGCAGCTTAGACGGGACTTTCGCTAGCGGGGTGATGAATGAGCAGTTCTTC. Protein sequence: CASSLDGTFASGVMNEQFF. The chain carries TRBV7-8 and TRBJ2-1, with TRBD2 matching over 9 bases. CDR1 and CDR2 from the germline V gene are SGHVS and FQNEAQ. The length of the CDR3 is 19 residues. V lost 1 base, J lost 7 bases, and 17 bases stayed unmatched.

This chain links TRBV6-2 or TRBV6-3 with TRBJ1-6; D gene ambiguous. The V end lost 2 bases, the J end lost 7 bases, and 12 bases lay between the germline ends. CDR1 is MNHEY, CDR2 SVGEGT, per germline. This CDR3 is built from 15 residues. CDR3 sequence (DNA): TGTGCCAGCAGTTACCGCGGCACCCGGAATTCACCCCTCCACTTT. This translates into CASSYRGTRNSPLHF.

The V call is TRBV7-9, the J call TRBJ2-4, with D possibly called TRBD1 or TRBD2 (5 bases each). The V end was cut by 5 bases, the J end by 9 bases, with 14 bases between. The CDR3 has 13 amino acids. The germline V gene has CDR1 SEHNR and CDR2 FQNEAQ (reference sequence). The CDR3: CASSSGTEAIQYF. For the CDR3, the DNA is TGTGCCAGCAGCAGTGGGACCGAAGCCATTCAGTACTTC.

The chain uses TRBV2 and TRBJ1-1; D is undetermined. Trimming stripped 10 bases from V and 0 bases from J, with 12 bases between. The CDR3 consists of 13 residues. Germline-derived CDR1 and CDR2 are SNHLY and FYNNEI. CDR3 protein: CATQTRMNTEAFF. The CDR3 nucleotides are TGTGCCACGCAGACAAGGATGAACACTGAAGCTTTCTTT.

The chain links TRBV30 to TRBJ1-2; possibly TRBD1 for D (5 bases). Germline values: CDR1 GTSNPN, CDR2 SVGIG (reference sequence). The CDR3 is made up of 14 amino acids. V was pared by 4 bases and J by 2 bases, with 14 bases between. The CDR3 DNA follows: TGTGCCTGGACCTCCTTGAAGGGGAACTATGGCTACACCTTC. It encodes CAWTSLKGNYGYTF.

V and J are TRBV7-3 and TRBJ2-2, with 8 bases aligning to TRBD1. The CDR3 runs 16 residues. The V gene end was trimmed by 2 bases and the J gene end by 2 bases; junction bases not matched to a gene: 4. The V gene's germline CDR1 is SGHTA and CDR2 FQGTGA. CDR3 coding DNA: TGTGCCAGCAGCTTAGGACAGGGTGTTAACACCGGGGAGCTGTTTTTT. It is translated as CASSLGQGVNTGELFF.

With regard to this clone: A read error may be the cause here, since a much bigger clone is one base away. The V gene is TRBV4-1, the J gene TRBJ1-1; 11 bases are a match to TRBD1. Trimming cost V 0 bases and J 4 bases; bases outside gene matches: 4. Germline lookup yields CDR1 MGHRA and CDR2 YSYEKL. CDR3 length equals 16 residues. The CDR3 nucleotides read TGCGCCAGCAGCCAAGATACTGGGACAGGGGGCACTGAAGCTTTCTTT. It codes for CASSQDTGTGGTEAFF.

This clone has only a few counts. The chain uses TRBV5-5 and TRBJ1-2; 10 nucleotides line up with TRBD1. V shed 7 bases, J shed 3 bases, and the junction held 6 bases outside the gene matches. This CDR3 region has 14 residues. From germline, CDR1 is SGHKS and CDR2 YYEKEE (reference sequence). The CDR3 loop is CASAPGTGDYGYTF. The CDR3 DNA reads TGTGCCAGCGCCCCGGGGACAGGGGACTATGGCTACACCTTC.